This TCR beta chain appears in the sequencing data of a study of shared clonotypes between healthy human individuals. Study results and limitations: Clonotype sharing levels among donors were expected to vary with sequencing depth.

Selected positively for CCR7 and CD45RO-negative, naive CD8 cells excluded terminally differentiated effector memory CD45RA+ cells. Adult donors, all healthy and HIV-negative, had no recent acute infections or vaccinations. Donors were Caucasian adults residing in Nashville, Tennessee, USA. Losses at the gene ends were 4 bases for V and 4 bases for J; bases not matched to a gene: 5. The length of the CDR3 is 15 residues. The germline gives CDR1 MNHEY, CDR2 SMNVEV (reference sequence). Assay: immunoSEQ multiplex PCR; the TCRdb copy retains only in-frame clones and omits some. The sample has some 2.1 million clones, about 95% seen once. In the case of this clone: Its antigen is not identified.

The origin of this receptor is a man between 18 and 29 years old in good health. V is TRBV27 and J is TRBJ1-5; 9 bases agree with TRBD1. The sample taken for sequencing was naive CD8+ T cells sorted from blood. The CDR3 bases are TGTGCCAGCAGTTCGCTAGGACAGGGGAATCAGCCCCAGCATTTT. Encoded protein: CASSSLGQGNQPQHF.